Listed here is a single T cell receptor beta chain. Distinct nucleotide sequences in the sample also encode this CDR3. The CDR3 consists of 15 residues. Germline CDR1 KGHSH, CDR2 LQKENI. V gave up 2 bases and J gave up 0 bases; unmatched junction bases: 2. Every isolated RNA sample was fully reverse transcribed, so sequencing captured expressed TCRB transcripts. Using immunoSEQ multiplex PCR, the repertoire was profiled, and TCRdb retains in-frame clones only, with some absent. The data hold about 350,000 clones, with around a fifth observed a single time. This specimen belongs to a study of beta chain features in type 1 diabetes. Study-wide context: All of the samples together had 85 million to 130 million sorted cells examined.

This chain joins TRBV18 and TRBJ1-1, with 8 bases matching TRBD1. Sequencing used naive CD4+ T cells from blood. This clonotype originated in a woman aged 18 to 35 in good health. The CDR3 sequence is CASSPGTGMNTEAFF. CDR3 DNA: TGTGCCAGCTCACCAGGGACAGGCATGAACACTGAAGCTTTCTTT.